The 13 T cell receptor beta chains reported below all come from one sample, sequenced in a study of quantifying T cell responses using KT2 cells. Study-wide background: Reverse transcription used primers in the TCR alpha and beta constant regions.

The cDNA 3' end received a ligated oligonucleotide with a UMI. The first PCR ran roughly 4 cycles with an equimolar RC1.1 and RC1.2 beta primer mix. TCRdb fed the UMI-ligation and nested PCR reads into MiXCR, producing one record per CDR3 protein. The data show about 50,000 distinct CDR3 sequences, 9.5% to 13% seen once. Specimen: PBMCs spiked with cells of the T cell clone KT2. These receptors were collected from a human donor.

This clonotype was found a few times. The gene calls are TRBV2 and TRBJ2-1; D remains unclear. This CDR3 contains 11 residues. Germline V lookup: CDR1 SNHLY, CDR2 FYNNEI. The V gene lost 7 bases and the J gene lost 11 bases, with 12 bases spanning the gap. The DNA for the CDR3 is TGTGCCAGCACGACGGAGTTGAAGCAGTTCTTC. It encodes CASTTELKQFF.

The chain recombines TRBV29-1 with TRBJ2-1, with a tentative D call TRBD1 (5 bases). CDR3 length: 17 amino acids. Trimming left V 2 bases short and J 2 bases short, with 19 bases between. Germline V gene lookup returns CDR1 SQVTM and CDR2 ANQGSEA. CDR3 nucleotides: TGCAGCGTTGAACCTACCCGCAGGGCTGGGACCTACAATGAGCAGTTCTTC. Its protein product is CSVEPTRRAGTYNEQFF.

Only a few counts were recorded for this clonotype. The chain is built from TRBV7-2 and TRBJ1-1, with D tentatively TRBD1 (5 bases). V was pared by 5 bases and J by 8 bases, with 15 bases between. The length of the CDR3 is 13 residues. The germline V gene encodes CDR1 SGHTA and CDR2 FQGNSA. CDR3 protein: CASSPRGWGEAFF. CDR3 in DNA: TGTGCCAGCAGCCCCCGGGGCTGGGGGGAAGCTTTCTTT.

The genes are TRBV11-2 and TRBJ2-3; no clear D. V was pared by 1 base and J by 6 bases, with 11 bases between. This CDR3 is 14 amino acids long. The germline V gene has CDR1 SGHAT and CDR2 FQNNGV. Here the CDR3 reads CASSLATPRDTQYF. The CDR3 region has the DNA TGTGCCAGCAGCTTAGCTACCCCAAGGGATACGCAGTATTTT. Full variable domain (missing parts from reference TRBV11-2 and TRBJ2-3): EAGVAQSPRYKIIEKRQSVAFWCNPISGHATLYWYQQILGQGPKLLIQFQNNGVVDDSQLPKDRFSAERLKGVDSTLKIQPAKLEDSAVYLCASSLATPRDTQYFGPGTRLTVL.

This clonotype was picked up a small number of times. This rearrangement joins TRBV20-1 to TRBJ2-3; D remains ambiguous. Germline lookup yields CDR1 DFQATT and CDR2 SNEGSKA (reference sequence). Trimming cost V 5 bases and J 5 bases, with 17 bases left between them. CDR3 length: 14 amino acids. The CDR3 region has the DNA TGCAGTGCTCCCTACATTCCGTCGGAAGATACGCAGTATTTT. Protein: CSAPYIPSEDTQYF.

This clonotype was found a few times. The chain carries TRBV7-7 and TRBJ2-3, with TRBD1 matching 9 bases. CDR3 size: 15 residues. In germline, CDR1 is SSHAT, CDR2 FNYEAQ (reference sequence). With V trimmed by 6 bases and J by 2 bases, 6 bases remained unmatched. CDR3 bases: TGTGCCAGCAGTCCCGGGACAGGGTACACAGATACGCAGTATTTT. Translated, it gives CASSPGTGYTDTQYF.

In this sample, this clonotype turned up many times. The CDR3 coding sequence is TGTGCCAGCAGTCTAGCAGCCCATGAGCAGTTCTTC. It codes for CASSLAAHEQFF. The rearrangement joins TRBV7-9 to TRBJ2-1; possible D gene TRBD2, 5 bases. This CDR3 has 12 residues. Germline-derived CDR1 and CDR2 are SEHNR and FQNEAQ (reference sequence). V was pared by 6 bases and J by 8 bases, with 11 bases between.

The chain carries TRBV9 and TRBJ1-5, with D tentatively TRBD1 (6 bases). Germline V CDR1 and CDR2: SGDLS, YYNGEE. This CDR3 contains 15 residues. V dropped 3 bases and J dropped 0 bases, with 10 bases sitting between them. This CDR3 reads CASSETGYSNQPQHF. The CDR3 coding sequence is TGTGCCAGCAGCGAGACAGGCTATAGCAATCAGCCCCAGCATTTT.

The chain joins TRBV7-3 to TRBJ2-3; D is undetermined. CDR3 length equals 14 residues. V was cut by 5 bases and J by 4 bases, with 13 bases left in between. Germline loops: CDR1 SGHTA, CDR2 FQGTGA. DNA for the CDR3: TGTGCCAGCAGCCAACCCCAAACAGCAGATACGCAGTATTTT. Amino acids: CASSQPQTADTQYF.

CDR3 coding DNA: TGTGCCAGCAGTTCGTATCAGGTTCGGAACACTGAAGCTTTCTTT. Translated: CASSSYQVRNTEAFF. The chain is built from TRBV5-6 and TRBJ1-1; D call uncertain. The ends were cut back, 5 bases at V and 1 base at J, with 15 bases in the middle. The CDR3 consists of 15 residues. CDR1 and CDR2 from the germline V gene are SGHDT and YYEEEE.

The V gene is TRBV19, the J gene TRBJ2-2; D gene uncertain. V dropped 3 bases and J dropped 5 bases, with 10 bases sitting between them. This CDR3 has 14 residues. Germline V gives CDR1 LNHDA, CDR2 SQIVND (reference sequence). The CDR3, as DNA: TGTGCCAGTAGTATTTCGGCGGCGACCGGGGAGCTGTTTTTT. It codes for CASSISAATGELFF.

For the CDR3, the DNA is TGCGCCAGCAGCCGGGACGGTTCTAACGAGCAGTACTTC. Translation gives CASSRDGSNEQYF. V is TRBV5-1 and J is TRBJ2-7; D may correspond to TRBD1 or TRBD2 (5 bases each). Germline lookup yields CDR1 SGHRS and CDR2 YFSETQ. V lost 4 bases, J lost 5 bases, and 13 bases lay in between. This CDR3 has 13 amino acids.

This clonotype was seen a handful of times. The chain joins TRBV6-2 or TRBV6-3 to TRBJ2-7; perhaps TRBD2 as D (5 bases). V lost 7 bases and J lost 6, with 25 bases in between. There are 16 residues in the CDR3. The germline CDR1 and CDR2 sequences are MNHEY and SVGEGT. This CDR3 reads CASKKLRPKERGEQYF. As DNA, the CDR3 is TGTGCCAGCAAGAAGTTAAGGCCGAAGGAACGGGGCGAGCAGTACTTC.